Listed below are T cell receptor beta chains from one sample, sequenced in a study of Graves' ophthalmopathy and Graves' hyperthyroidism. TCRdb ran MiXCR on the multiplex PCR reads and lists one entry per CDR3 protein. The sample contains about 200,000 distinct CDR3 sequences, around 28% of which appear only once. The sequencing input was peripheral blood. Receptors originate from a man aged 45-65 years with Graves' ophthalmopathy. The conserved cysteine and the conserved F or W are not part of the CDR3 here. Each record gives: V gene, J gene, clone size, CDR3 protein. Clone size is stated in some rows and not others, as once, few, many or a class when expanded.

>TRBV9|TRBJ2-7|.
ASSVNPVSGRVEQY
>TRBV7-2|TRBJ2-7|.
ASSLEGLQY
>TRBV6-1|TRBJ2-5|many
ASSSTTQY
>TRBV19|TRBJ2-5|many
ASSSWGRGRPGETQY
>TRBV25-1|TRBJ2-7|many
ASSDGGGAYEQY
>TRBV24-1|TRBJ1-1|.
ATSDAGTGYTEAF
>TRBV12-3/TRBV12-4|TRBJ1-1|.
ASRWDRDEAF
>TRBV12-3/TRBV12-4|TRBJ1-1|.
ASSLDRVGKGTEAF
>TRBV20-1|TRBJ1-5|.
SARPTGNFQPQH
>TRBV3-1|TRBJ2-7|many
ASSQGGGSSYEQY
>TRBV19|TRBJ2-5|.
AIPTPEETQY
>TRBV10-3|TRBJ2-5|many
AISESRGETQY
>TRBV6-5|TRBJ1-6|.
ASSYGGQGRDSPLH
>TRBV30|TRBJ2-7|many
AGGRGFPEQY
>TRBV12-3/TRBV12-4|TRBJ2-5|many
ASSRTSGSQETQY
>TRBV27|TRBJ1-1|many
ASHPEFPKTGAAF
>TRBV7-9|TRBJ2-7|many
ASSSNRVWWDEQY
>TRBV28|TRBJ1-6|many
ASSRRNSPLH
>TRBV20-1|TRBJ2-4|once
SAPDLNIQY
>TRBV6-2/TRBV6-3|TRBJ1-1|many
ASSSRDIMNTEAF
>TRBV28|TRBJ2-2|many
ASSTAGANTGELF
>TRBV29-1|TRBJ2-7|many
SVGQDTYEQY
>TRBV7-2|TRBJ1-5|.
ASSLGWTGFPQH
>TRBV28|TRBJ1-2|few
ASSGTGTYGYT
>TRBV12-5|TRBJ2-7|many
ASGSRTSGSQRYEQY
>TRBV12-3/TRBV12-4|TRBJ1-5|many
ASRQGGNQPQH
>TRBV4-1|TRBJ2-5|many
ASSQGGTGKQETQY
>TRBV6-5|TRBJ1-1|many
ASSSWALTEAF
>TRBV2|TRBJ1-1|.
ASSETEVETEAF
>TRBV28|TRBJ1-2|.
ASSSPTGGNYGYT
>TRBV7-2|TRBJ1-1|.
ASSPAFEAF
>TRBV6-1|TRBJ1-1|.
ASRSQGGNTEAF
>TRBV28|TRBJ2-7|many
ASSRHFEQY
>TRBV19|TRBJ2-7|many
ASSIVGVHYEQY
>TRBV6-1|TRBJ2-7|.
ASRRQEPTYEQY
>TRBV27|TRBJ2-7|many
ASSFGLSPVYEQY
>TRBV6-2/TRBV6-3|TRBJ1-2|many
ASSYSTTESAGYT
>TRBV12-3/TRBV12-4|TRBJ2-5|many
ASSETGLREETQY